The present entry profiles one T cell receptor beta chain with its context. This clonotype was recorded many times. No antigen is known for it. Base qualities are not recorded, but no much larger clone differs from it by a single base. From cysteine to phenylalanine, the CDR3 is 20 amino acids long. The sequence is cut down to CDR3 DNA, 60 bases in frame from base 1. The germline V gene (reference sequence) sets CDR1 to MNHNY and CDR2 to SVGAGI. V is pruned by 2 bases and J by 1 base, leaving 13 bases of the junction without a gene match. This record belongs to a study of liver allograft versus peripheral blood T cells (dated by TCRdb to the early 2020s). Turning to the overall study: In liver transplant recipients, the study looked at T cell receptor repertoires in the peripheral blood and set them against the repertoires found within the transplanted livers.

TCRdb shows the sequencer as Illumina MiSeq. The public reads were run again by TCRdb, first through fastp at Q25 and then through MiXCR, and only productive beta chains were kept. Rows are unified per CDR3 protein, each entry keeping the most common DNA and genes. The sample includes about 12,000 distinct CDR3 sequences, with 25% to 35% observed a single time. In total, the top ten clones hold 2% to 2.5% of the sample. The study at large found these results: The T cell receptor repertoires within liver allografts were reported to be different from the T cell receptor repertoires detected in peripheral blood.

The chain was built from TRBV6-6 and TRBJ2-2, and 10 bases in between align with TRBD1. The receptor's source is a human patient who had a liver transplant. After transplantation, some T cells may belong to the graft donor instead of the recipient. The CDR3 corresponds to CASSYNAGARTGGNTGELFF. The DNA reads TGTGCCAGCAGTTACAATGCGGGGGCAAGGACAGGGGGGAACACCGGGGAGCTGTTTTTT.